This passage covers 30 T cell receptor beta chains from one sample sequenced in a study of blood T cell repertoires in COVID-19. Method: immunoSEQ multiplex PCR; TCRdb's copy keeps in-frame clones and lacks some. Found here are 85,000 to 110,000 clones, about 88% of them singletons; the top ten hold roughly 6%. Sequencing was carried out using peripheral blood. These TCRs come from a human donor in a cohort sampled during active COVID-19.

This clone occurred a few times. Here the CDR3 DNA reads TGTGCCAGCAGAAAACAGGGGAACACTGAAGCTTTCTTT. It codes for CASRKQGNTEAFF. The chain employs TRBV3-1 (or the pseudogene TRBV3-2) and TRBJ1-1; D perhaps matches TRBD1 (6 bases). This CDR3 spans 13 amino acids. V lost 6 bases and J lost 1, with 9 bases in between. Germline V gene lookup returns CDR1 LGHDT and CDR2 YNNKEL (reference sequence).

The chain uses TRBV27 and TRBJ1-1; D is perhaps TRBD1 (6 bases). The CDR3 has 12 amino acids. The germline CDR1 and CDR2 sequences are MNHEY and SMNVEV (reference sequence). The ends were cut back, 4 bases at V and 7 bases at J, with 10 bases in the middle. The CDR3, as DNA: TGTGCCAGCAGTTCGGACAGCTTTGAAGCTTTCTTT. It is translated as CASSSDSFEAFF.

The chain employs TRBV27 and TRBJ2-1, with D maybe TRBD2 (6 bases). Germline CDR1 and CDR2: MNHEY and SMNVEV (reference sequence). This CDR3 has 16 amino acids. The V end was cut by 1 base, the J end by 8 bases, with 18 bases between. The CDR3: CASSLFPSGPMDEQFF. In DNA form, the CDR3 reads TGTGCCAGCAGTTTATTCCCGAGCGGGCCTATGGATGAGCAGTTCTTC.

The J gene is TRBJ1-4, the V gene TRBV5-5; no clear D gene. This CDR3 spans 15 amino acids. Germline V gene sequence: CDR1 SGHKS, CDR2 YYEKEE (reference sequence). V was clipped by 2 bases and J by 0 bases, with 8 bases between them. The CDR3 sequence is CASSFFLTTNEKLFF. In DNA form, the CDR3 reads TGTGCCAGCAGCTTCTTCCTTACAACTAATGAAAAACTGTTTTTT. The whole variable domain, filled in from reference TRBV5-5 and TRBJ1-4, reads DAGVTQSPTHLIKTRGQQVTLRCSPISGHKSVSWYQQVLGQGPQFIFQYYEKEERGRGNFPDRFSARQFPNYSSELNVNALLLGDSALYLCASSFFLTTNEKLFFGSGTQLSVL.

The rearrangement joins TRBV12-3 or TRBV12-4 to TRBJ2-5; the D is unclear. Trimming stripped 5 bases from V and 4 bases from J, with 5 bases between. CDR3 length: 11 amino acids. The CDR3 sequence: CASSNGETQYF. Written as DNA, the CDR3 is TGTGCCAGCAGTAACGGAGAGACCCAGTACTTC.

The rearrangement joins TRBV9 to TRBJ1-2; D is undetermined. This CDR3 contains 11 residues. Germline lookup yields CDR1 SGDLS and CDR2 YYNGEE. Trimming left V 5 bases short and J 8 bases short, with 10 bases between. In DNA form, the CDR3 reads TGTGCCAGCAGAGGGAGCTGGGGCTACACCTTC. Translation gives CASRGSWGYTF.

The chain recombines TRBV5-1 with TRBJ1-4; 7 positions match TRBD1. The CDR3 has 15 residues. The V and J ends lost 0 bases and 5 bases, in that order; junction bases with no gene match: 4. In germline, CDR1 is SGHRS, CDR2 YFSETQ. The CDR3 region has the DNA TGCGCCAGCAGCTTGGCCGGGACAGCAAATGAAAAACTGTTTTTT. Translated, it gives CASSLAGTANEKLFF.

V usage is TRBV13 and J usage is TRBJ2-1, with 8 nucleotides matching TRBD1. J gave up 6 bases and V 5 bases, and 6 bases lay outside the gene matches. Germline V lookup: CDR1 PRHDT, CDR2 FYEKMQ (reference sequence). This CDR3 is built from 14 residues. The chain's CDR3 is CASSPRGPANEQFF. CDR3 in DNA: TGTGCCAGCAGCCCCAGGGGGCCCGCCAATGAGCAGTTCTTC.

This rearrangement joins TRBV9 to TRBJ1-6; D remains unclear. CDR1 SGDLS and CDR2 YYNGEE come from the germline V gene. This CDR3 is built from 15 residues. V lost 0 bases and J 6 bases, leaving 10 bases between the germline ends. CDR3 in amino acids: CASSVEAGGNSPLHF. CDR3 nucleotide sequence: TGTGCCAGCAGCGTAGAAGCAGGTGGTAATTCACCCCTCCACTTT. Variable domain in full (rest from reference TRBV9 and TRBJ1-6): DSGVTQTPKHLITATGQRVTLRCSPRSGDLSVYWYQQSLDQGLQFLIQYYNGEERAKGNILERFSAQQFPDLHSELNLSSLELGDSALYFCASSVEAGGNSPLHFGNGTRLTVT.

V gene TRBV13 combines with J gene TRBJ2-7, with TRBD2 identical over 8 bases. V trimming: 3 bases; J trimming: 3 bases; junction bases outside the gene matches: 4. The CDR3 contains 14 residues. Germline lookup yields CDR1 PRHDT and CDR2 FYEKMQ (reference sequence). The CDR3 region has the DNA TGTGCCAGCAGCTTCGCGGGGGGCAGCTACGAGCAGTACTTC. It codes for CASSFAGGSYEQYF. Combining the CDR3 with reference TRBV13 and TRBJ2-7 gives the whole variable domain AAGVIQSPRHLIKEKRETATLKCYPIPRHDTVYWYQQGPGQDPQFLISFYEKMQSDKGSIPDRFSAQQFSDYHSELNMSSLELGDSALYFCASSFAGGSYEQYFGPGTRLTVT.

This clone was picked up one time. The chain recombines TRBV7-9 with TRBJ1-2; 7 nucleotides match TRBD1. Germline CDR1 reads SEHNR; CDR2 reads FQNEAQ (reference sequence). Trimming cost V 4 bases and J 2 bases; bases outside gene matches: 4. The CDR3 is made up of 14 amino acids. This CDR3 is CASSSLTGNYGYTF. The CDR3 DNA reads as TGTGCCAGCAGCTCCCTGACAGGGAACTATGGCTACACCTTC.

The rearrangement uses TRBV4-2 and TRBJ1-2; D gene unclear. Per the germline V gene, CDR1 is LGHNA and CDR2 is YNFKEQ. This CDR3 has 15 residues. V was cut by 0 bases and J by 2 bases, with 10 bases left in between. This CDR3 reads CASSQEGPGNYGYTF. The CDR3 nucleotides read TGTGCCAGCAGCCAAGAAGGGCCGGGGAACTATGGCTACACCTTC.

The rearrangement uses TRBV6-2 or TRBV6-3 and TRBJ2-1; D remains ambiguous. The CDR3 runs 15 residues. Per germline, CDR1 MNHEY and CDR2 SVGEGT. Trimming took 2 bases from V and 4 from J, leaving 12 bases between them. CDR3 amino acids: CASSYPSVGYNEQFF. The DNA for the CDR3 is TGTGCCAGCAGTTACCCCAGCGTCGGGTACAATGAGCAGTTCTTC.

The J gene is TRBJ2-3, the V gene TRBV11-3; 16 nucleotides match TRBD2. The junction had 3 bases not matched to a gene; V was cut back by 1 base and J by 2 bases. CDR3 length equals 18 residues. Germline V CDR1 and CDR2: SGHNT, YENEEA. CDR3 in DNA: TGTGCCAGCAGCTTAGTAGGGACTAGCGGGAGGGCCACAGATACGCAGTATTTT. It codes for CASSLVGTSGRATDTQYF.

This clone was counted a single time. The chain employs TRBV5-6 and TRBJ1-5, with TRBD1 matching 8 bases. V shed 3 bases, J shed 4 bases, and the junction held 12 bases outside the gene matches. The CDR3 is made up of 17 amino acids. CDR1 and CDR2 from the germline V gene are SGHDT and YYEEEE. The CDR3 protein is CASSSVSRTGRNQPQHF. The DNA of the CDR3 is TGTGCCAGCAGCTCGGTCTCCCGGACAGGGCGGAATCAGCCCCAGCATTTT.

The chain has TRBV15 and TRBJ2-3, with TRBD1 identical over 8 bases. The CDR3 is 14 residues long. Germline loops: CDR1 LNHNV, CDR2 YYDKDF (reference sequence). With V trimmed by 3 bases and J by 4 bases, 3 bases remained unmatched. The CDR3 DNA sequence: TGTGCCACCAGCAGCAGGGGGCTAGCAGATACGCAGTATTTT. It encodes CATSSRGLADTQYF.

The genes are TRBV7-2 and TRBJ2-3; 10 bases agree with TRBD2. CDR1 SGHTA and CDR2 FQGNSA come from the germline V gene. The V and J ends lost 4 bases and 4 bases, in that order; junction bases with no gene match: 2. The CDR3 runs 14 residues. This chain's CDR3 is CASSSGTSADTQYF. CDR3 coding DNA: TGTGCCAGCAGCTCCGGGACTAGCGCAGATACGCAGTATTTT.

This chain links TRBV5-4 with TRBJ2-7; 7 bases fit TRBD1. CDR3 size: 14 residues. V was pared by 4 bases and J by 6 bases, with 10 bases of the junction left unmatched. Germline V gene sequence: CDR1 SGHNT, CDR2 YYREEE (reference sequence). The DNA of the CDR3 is TGTGCCAGCAGCCCTCCGACAGGGCAGGGCGAGCAGTACTTC. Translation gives CASSPPTGQGEQYF.

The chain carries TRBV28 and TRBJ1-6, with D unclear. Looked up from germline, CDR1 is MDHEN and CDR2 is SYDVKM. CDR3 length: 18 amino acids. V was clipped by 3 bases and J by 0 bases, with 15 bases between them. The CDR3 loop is CASSFNRKIDSYNSPLHF. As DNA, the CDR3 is TGTGCCAGCAGTTTTAACAGAAAGATAGACTCCTATAATTCACCCCTCCACTTT.

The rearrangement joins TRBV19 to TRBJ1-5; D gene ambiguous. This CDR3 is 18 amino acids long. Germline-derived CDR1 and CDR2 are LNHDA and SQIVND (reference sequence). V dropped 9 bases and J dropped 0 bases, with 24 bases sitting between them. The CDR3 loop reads CASSKDQRTKYSNQPQHF. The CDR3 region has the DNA TGTGCCAGCTCGAAGGATCAGAGAACTAAGTATAGCAATCAGCCCCAGCATTTT.

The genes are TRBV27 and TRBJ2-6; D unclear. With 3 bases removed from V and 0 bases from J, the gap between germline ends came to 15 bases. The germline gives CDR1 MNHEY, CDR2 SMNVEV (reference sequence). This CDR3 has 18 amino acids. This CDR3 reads CASSFRSRPSSGANVLTF. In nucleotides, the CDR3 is TGTGCCAGCAGTTTCCGGTCCCGCCCGAGCTCTGGGGCCAACGTCCTGACTTTC.

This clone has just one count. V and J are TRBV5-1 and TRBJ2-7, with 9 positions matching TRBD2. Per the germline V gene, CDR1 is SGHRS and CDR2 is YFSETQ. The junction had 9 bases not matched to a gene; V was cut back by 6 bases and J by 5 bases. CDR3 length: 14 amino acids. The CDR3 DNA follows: TGCGCCAGCAAGAAGCGGGGGGTTCCGGACGAGCAGTACTTC. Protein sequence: CASKKRGVPDEQYF. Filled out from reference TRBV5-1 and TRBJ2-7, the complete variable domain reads KAGVTQTPRYLIKTRGQQVTLSCSPISGHRSVSWYQQTPGQGLQFLFEYFSETQRNKGNFPGRFSGRQFSNSRSEMNVSTLELGDSALYLCASKKRGVPDEQYFGPGTRLTVT.

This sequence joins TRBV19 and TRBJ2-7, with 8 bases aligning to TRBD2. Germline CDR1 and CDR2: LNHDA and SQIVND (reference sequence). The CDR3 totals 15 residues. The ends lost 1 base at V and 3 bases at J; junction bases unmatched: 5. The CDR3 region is CASSIGLAGLYEQYF. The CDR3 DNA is TGTGCCAGTAGTATAGGGCTAGCGGGTCTCTACGAGCAGTACTTC.

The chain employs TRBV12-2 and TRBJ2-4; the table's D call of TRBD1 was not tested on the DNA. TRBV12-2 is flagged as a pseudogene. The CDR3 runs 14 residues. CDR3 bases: TGTGCAAGTCGCGCGACAGGGTACCAAAACATTCAGTACTTC. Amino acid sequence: CASRATGYQNIQYF.

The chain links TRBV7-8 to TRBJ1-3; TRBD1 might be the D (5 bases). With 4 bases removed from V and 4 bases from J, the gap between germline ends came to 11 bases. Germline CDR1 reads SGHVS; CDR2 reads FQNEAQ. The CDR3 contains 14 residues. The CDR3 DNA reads TGTGCCAGCAGCTCGCTAGGGGAAGGAAACACCATATATTTT. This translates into CASSSLGEGNTIYF.

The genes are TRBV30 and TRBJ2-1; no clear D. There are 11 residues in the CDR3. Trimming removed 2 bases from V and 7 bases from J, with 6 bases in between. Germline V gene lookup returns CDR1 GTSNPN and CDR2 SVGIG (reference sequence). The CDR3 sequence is CAWSWQNEQFF. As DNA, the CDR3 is TGTGCCTGGAGTTGGCAAAATGAGCAGTTCTTC.

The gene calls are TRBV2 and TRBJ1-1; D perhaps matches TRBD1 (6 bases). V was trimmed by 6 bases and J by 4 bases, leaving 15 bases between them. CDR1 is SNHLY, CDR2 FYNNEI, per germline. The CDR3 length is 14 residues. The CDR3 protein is CASRTTGGGTEAFF. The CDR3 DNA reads TGTGCCAGCAGGACGACAGGCGGCGGCACTGAAGCTTTCTTT.

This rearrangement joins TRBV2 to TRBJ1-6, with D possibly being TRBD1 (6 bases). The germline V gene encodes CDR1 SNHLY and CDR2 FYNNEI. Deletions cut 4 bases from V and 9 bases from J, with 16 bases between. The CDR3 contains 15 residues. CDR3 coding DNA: TGTGCCAGCAGTGTTGCCCCGACAGGACCTTCACCCCTCCACTTT. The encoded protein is CASSVAPTGPSPLHF.

CDR3 in amino acids: CASRFGGESYEQYF. CDR3 bases: TGTGCCAGCAGATTCGGGGGAGAGTCCTACGAGCAGTACTTC. The chain joins TRBV11-2 to TRBJ2-7, with D tentatively TRBD2 (6 bases). This CDR3 has 14 amino acids. The germline V and J ends were trimmed by 6 bases and 1 base, with 13 bases remaining between them. Germline lookup yields CDR1 SGHAT and CDR2 FQNNGV.

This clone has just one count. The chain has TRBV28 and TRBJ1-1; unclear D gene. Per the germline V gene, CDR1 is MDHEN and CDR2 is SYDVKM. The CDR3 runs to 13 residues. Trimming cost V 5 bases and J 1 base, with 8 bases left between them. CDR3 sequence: CASSIPGNTEAFF. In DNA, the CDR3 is TGTGCCAGCAGTATCCCCGGGAACACTGAAGCTTTCTTT.